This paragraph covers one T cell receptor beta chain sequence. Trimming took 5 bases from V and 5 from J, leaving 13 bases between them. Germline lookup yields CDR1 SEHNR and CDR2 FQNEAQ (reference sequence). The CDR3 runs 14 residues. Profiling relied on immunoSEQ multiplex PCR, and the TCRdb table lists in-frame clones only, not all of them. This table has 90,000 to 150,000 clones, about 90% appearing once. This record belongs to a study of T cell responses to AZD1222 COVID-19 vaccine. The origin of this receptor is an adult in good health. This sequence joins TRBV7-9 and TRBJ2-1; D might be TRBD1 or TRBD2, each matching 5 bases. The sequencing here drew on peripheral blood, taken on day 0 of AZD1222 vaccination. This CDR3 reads CASSLLGRDNEQFF. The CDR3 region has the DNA TGTGCCAGCAGCCTTCTGGGACGGGACAATGAGCAGTTCTTC.